This TCR beta chain was sequenced for a study of T cell changes during pregnancy in multiple sclerosis. Assay used: immunoSEQ multiplex PCR; TCRdb lists only in-frame clones, some missing. The sample includes 90,000 to 100,000 clones, 85% to 95% of them seen just once. Trimming took 1 base from V and 0 from J, leaving 9 bases between them. The germline V gene has CDR1 SEHNR and CDR2 FQNEAQ (reference sequence). CDR3 length: 15 amino acids. The receptor was isolated from a female donor with multiple sclerosis, enrolled in a pregnancy study. Source: peripheral blood, taken in the third trimester of pregnancy. The chain is built from TRBV7-9 and TRBJ1-1; tentative D call: TRBD1 (5 bases). CDR3 bases: TGTGCCAGCAGCTTAGGGGCAGGGATGAACACTGAAGCTTTCTTT. Translating it yields CASSLGAGMNTEAFF.